Reported below is one T cell receptor beta chain. Original processing notes: Reference gene primer amplification in the assay estimated nucleated cell counts. Libraries were prepared by immunoSEQ multiplex PCR; TCRdb keeps only in-frame clonotypes and omits some of them. That table furnishes V, J and clone size, whereas the DNA furnished D and trimming. This table holds fewer than 700,000 clones, 85% to 90% found once. This entry comes from a study of blood T cell repertoires in COVID-19. CDR1 SGHRS and CDR2 YFSETQ come from the germline V gene. The V end lost 4 bases, the J end lost 4 bases, and 15 bases lay between the germline ends. CDR3 length: 15 residues.

The sequence was obtained from a woman aged 45-60 years with COVID-19, enrolled during active disease. The sample comprised peripheral blood. This chain uses TRBV5-1 with TRBJ1-3; D remains unclear. The CDR3, as DNA: TGCGCCAGCAGCGTAGGAGGAGGCGAGGGAAACACCATATATTTT. Residues: CASSVGGGEGNTIYF. Based on the CDR3 plus reference TRBV5-1 and TRBJ1-3, the full variable domain is KAGVTQTPRYLIKTRGQQVTLSCSPISGHRSVSWYQQTPGQGLQFLFEYFSETQRNKGNFPGRFSGRQFSNSRSEMNVSTLELGDSALYLCASSVGGGEGNTIYFGEGSWLTVV.